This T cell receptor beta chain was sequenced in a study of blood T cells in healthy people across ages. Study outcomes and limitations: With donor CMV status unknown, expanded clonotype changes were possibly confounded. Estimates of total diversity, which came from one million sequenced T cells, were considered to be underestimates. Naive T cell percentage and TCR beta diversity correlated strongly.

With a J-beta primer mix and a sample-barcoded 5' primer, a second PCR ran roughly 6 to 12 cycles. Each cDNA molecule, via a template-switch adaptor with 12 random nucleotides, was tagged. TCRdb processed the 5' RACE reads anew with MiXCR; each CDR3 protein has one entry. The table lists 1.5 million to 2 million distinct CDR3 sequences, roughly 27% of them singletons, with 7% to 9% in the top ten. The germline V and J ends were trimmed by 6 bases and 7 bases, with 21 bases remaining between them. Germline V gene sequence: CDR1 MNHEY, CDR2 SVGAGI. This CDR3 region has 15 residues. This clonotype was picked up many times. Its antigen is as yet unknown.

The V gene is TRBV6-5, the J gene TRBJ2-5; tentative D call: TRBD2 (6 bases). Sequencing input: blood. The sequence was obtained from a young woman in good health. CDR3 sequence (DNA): TGTGCCAGCAGCCCCTTGGGACTTTTTGTCCGGACCCAGTACTTC. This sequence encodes CASSPLGLFVRTQYF.